This T cell receptor (beta chain) was obtained from a study of tissue T cells after allogeneic stem cell transplantation. Study outcomes and limitations: The study did not identify alloreactive or antigen-specific tissue TCRs, and some clones might be persisting host cells. Within patients, tissue anatomy strongly shaped TCR repertoire composition. This small cohort was clinically heterogeneous, and sampling depth was a limitation.

This clone was seen a few times. The antigen remains undetermined. The gene names given are mouse names. The read falls 1 residue short of the CDR3 end, and the missing part is taken from the germline J gene. This CDR3 has 15 amino acids. CDR1 is LGHNA and CDR2 is YSYQKL in the germline V gene. V was clipped by 0 bases and J by 5 bases, with 10 bases between them. The data were produced by immunoSEQ multiplex PCR, yet TCRdb's version contains in-frame clones alone and is incomplete. Among some 48,000 clones, 73% were seen once, and the ten largest hold around 0.5%. Input material: sorted cells pooled from one or two spleens. J is TRBJ1-4 and V is TRBV2; possible D gene TRBD1, 6 bases. The sequence was obtained from a pool of C57BL/6 mice in good health. The CDR3 DNA, read in part, is TGTGCCAGCAGCCAAGATGGGGGACAAAACGAAAGATTATTT. Translated: CASSQDGGQNERLF. The entire CDR3 protein reads CASSQDGGQNERLFF.